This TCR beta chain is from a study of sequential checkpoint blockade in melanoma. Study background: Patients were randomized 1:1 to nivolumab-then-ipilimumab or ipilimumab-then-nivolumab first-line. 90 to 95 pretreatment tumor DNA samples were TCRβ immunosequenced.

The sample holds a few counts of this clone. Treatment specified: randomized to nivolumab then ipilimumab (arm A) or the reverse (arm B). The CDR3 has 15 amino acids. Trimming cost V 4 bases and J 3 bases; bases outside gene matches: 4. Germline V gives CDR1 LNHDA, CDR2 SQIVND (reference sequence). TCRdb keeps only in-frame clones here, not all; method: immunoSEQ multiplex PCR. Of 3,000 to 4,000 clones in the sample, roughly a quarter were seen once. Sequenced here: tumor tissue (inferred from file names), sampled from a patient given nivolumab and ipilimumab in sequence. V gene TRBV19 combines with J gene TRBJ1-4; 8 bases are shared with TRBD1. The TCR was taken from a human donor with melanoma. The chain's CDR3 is CASSRTGQANEKLFF. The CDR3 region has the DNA TGTGCCAGTAGTAGAACGGGACAGGCTAATGAAAAACTGTTTTTT.